A selection of T cell receptor beta chains follows, all from one sample in a study of cytomegalovirus exposure and HLA in healthy donors. This table comes from immunoSEQ multiplex PCR, and its TCRdb copy is limited to in-frame clones, with some not included. The sample has 100,000 to 120,000 clones; 70% to 85% are singletons. Input material: PBMCs. The receptors shown here come from a man younger than 45 in good health and CMV-seropositive. CDR3s leave out the opening cysteine and the closing phenylalanine or tryptophan.

CDR3 protein | J gene | V gene
ASSQPGQGNSPLH | TRBJ1-6 | TRBV5-6
ASSPIWLGRTEAF | TRBJ1-1 | TRBV11-2
ASSMGDSPYEQY | . | TRBV19
ASQTGYNSPLH | TRBJ1-6 | TRBV19
ASSLMGQGSGETQY | TRBJ2-5 | TRBV5-1
ASSSVTGEITDTQY | TRBJ2-3 | TRBV5-5
AWRFFSGNTIY | TRBJ1-3 | TRBV30
ASSLAGALPNEQF | TRBJ2-1 | TRBV2
ATSRDRGNEKLF | TRBJ1-4 | TRBV15
ASSGPGQETQY | TRBJ2-5 | TRBV6-5
SSSFVGLARPYEQY | TRBJ2-7 | TRBV7-9
ASSKSDRILNTEAF | TRBJ1-1 | TRBV21-1
ASSDGQGGTGELF | TRBJ2-2 | TRBV5-1
ASSLGLVQETQY | TRBJ2-5 | TRBV5-1
AWSTLIGPQH | TRBJ1-5 | TRBV30
ASSLSGGLRDEQY | TRBJ2-7 | TRBV27
SVVQNEKLF | TRBJ1-4 | TRBV29-1
ASSAPPHEHTEAF | TRBJ1-1 | TRBV25-1
ASSIPTVAQY | TRBJ2-5 | TRBV21-1
AISEQPLAGGLGANVLT | TRBJ2-6 | TRBV10-3
ASSQYSWRNTEAF | TRBJ1-1 | TRBV14
AGLLPGGTGELF | TRBJ2-2 | TRBV30
AISPGDRGEKLF | TRBJ1-4 | TRBV10-3
ASSPGLAGGSSYEQY | TRBJ2-7 | TRBV7-9
ASSYSSRGYEQY | TRBJ2-7 | TRBV6-5
ASSPDPRGDEQY | TRBJ2-7 | TRBV5-1
ASGSGTDTQY | TRBJ2-3 | TRBV2
ASSPDSGGSDEQF | TRBJ2-1 | TRBV7-6
SVGGSSSGNTIY | TRBJ1-3 | TRBV29-1
ASSLVVRGITEAF | TRBJ1-1 | TRBV28
SVEDDGDTGELF | TRBJ2-2 | TRBV29-1
ASKAQQGYEQY | . | TRBV25-1
ASSRDRTRETQY | TRBJ2-5 | TRBV5-1
ASSAQGRTEAF | TRBJ1-1 | TRBV25-1
ASSVGLGQGSYEQY | TRBJ2-7 | TRBV9